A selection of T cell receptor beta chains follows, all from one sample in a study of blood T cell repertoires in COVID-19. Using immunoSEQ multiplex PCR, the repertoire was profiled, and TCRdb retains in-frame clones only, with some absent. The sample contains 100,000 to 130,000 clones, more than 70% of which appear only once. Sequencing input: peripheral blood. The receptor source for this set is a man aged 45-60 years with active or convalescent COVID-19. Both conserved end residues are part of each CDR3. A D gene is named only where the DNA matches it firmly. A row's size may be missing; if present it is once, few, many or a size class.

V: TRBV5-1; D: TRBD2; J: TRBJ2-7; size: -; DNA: TGCGCCAGCAGCTGGAGCGGGGGTAGAGACTACGAGCAGTACTTC; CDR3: CASSWSGGRDYEQYF
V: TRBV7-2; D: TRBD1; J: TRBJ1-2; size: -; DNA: TGTGCCAGCAGCTACCGGGACAGGGCGAACTATGGCTACACCTTC; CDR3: CASSYRDRANYGYTF
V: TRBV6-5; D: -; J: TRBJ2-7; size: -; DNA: TGTGCCAGCAGTTACGCCGGGGTCGGGACCTACGAGCAGTACTTC; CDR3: CASSYAGVGTYEQYF
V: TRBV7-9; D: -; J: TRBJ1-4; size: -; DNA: TGTGCCAGCAGCCAAACAGGGATGGTTAATGAAAAACTGTTTTTT; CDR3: CASSQTGMVNEKLFF
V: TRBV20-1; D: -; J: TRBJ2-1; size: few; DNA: TGCAGTGCAAACAAGGGGAGGGAGCAGTTCTTC; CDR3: CSANKGREQFF
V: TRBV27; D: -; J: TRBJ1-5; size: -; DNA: TGTGCCAGCAGACTTACCTATAGCAATCAGCCCCAGCATTTT; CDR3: CASRLTYSNQPQHF
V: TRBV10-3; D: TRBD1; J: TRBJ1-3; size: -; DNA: TGTGCCATCAAGGACAGGGAAGACTCTGGAAACACCATATATTTT; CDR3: CAIKDREDSGNTIYF
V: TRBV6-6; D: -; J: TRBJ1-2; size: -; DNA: TGTGCCAGCAGTTACTCGTCTCTCGGAGCTAACTATGGCTACACCTTC; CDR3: CASSYSSLGANYGYTF
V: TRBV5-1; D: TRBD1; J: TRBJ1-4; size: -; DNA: TGCGCCAGCAGCTCCGGGACAGCCGATGAAAAACTGTTTTTT; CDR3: CASSSGTADEKLFF
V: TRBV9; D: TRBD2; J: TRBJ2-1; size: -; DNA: TGTGCCAGCAGCGTAGAAACTAGCGGGAGTGGTGAGCAGTTCTTC; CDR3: CASSVETSGSGEQFF
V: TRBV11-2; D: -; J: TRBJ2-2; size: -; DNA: TGTGCCAGCACCCGACTACGCTCCACCGGGGAGCTGTTTTTT; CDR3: CASTRLRSTGELFF
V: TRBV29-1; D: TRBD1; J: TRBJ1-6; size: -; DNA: TGCAGCGTCAGGACAGGGGGCGACAATAATTCACCCCTCCACTTT; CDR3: CSVRTGGDNNSPLHF
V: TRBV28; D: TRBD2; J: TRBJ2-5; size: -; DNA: TGTGCCAGCATACCTAGCGGGAGGCTTCTTCAAGAGACCCAGTACTTC; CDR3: CASIPSGRLLQETQYF
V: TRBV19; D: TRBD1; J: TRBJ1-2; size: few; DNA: TGTGCCTCTAGGGCCCAGGGGGCCTACACCTTC; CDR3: CASRAQGAYTF
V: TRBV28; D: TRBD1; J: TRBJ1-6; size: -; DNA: TGTGCCAGCAGTTCCCAGGGGGGCGATAATTCACCCCTCCACTTT; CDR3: CASSSQGGDNSPLHF
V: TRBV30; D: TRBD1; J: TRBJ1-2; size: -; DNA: TGTGCCTGGACCCAGACAGGGAGGTGGGACTATGGCTACACCTTC; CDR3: CAWTQTGRWDYGYTF
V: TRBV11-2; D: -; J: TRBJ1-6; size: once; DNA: TGTGCCAGCAGCTCCCAGGGCCATAATTCACCCCTCCACTTT; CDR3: CASSSQGHNSPLHF
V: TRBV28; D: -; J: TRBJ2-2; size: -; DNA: TGTGCCAGCCGGTGGCAGGGGCCACTTACCGGGGAGCTGTTTTTT; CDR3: CASRWQGPLTGELFF
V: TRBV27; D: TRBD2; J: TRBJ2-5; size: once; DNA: TGTGCCAGCAGTTCCCTCCCCGGGCGGGAGTCGAAAGAGACCCAGTACTTC; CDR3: CASSSLPGRESKETQYF
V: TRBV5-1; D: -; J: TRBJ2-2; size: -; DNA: TGCGCCAGCAGCTTGGGCGGGACAGCCCTCCGGGAGCTGTTTTTT; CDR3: CASSLGGTALRELFF
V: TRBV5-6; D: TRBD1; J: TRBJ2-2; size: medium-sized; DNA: TGTGCCAGCAGTAACCGGGACAGGCGTAACACCGGGGAGCTGTTTTTT; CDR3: CASSNRDRRNTGELFF
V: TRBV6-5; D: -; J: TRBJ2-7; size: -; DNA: TGTGCCAGCACCCTGGACTGGGTCGGCGAGCAGTACTTC; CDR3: CASTLDWVGEQYF
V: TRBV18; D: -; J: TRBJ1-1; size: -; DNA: TGTGCCAGCGCCCTACAATCGACGGGGAGTGCTGAAGCTTTCTTT; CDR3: CASALQSTGSAEAFF
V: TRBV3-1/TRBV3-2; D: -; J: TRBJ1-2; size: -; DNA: TGTGCCATATCGGACAGCTATTATGGCTACACCTTC; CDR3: CAISDSYYGYTF
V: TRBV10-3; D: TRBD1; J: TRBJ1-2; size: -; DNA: TGTGCCATCAGTGAGTCAGGGACAGGGAAACTATTGGGCTACACCTTC; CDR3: CAISESGTGKLLGYTF
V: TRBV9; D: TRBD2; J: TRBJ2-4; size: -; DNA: TGTGCCAGCAGCGTGGGCCTAGCGGGAGGGGAAATTCAGTACTTC; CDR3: CASSVGLAGGEIQYF
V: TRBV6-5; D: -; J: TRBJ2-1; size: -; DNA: TGTGCCAGCAGGGGGCCGGCGACGAATGAGCAGTTCTTC; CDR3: CASRGPATNEQFF
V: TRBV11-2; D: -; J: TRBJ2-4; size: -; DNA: TGTGCCAGCTCCGGAGAGAAAAACATTCAGTACTTC; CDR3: CASSGEKNIQYF
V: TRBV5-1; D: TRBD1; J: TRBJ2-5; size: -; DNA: TGCGCCAGCAGCTGGGGGGACAGGGGACCCCAAGAGACCCAGTACTTC; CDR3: CASSWGDRGPQETQYF
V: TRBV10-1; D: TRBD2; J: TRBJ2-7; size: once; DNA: TGCGCCAGCCAACCTCCGGGAGGAGGGTACGAGCAGTACTTC; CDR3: CASQPPGGGYEQYF
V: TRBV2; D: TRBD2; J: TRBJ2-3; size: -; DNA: TGTGCCAGCAGTCGGTTGCGGGAGGGTACAGATACGCAGTATTTT; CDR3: CASSRLREGTDTQYF
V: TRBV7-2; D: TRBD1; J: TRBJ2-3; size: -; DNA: TGTGCCAGCAGCTCTACAGGGGGCGTAACAGATACGCAGTATTTT; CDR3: CASSSTGGVTDTQYF
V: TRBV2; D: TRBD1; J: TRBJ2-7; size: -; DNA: TGTGCCAGCAGAGTCGGGACAGGGTATAGGGAGCAGTACTTC; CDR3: CASRVGTGYREQYF
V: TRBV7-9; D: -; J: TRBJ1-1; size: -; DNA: TGTGCCAGCAGCCCAACAGGGAACACTGAAGCTTTCTTT; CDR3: CASSPTGNTEAFF
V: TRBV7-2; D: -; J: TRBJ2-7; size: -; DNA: TGTGCCAGCAGCCCGAATGTACTTTTTCCCCAGCAGTACTTC; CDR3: CASSPNVLFPQQYF
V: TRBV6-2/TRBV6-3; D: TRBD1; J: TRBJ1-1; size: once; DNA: TGTGCCAGCAGTTTTACACCCTTGGCCCGGGACAGGGCTGTTGAAGCTTTCTTT; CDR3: CASSFTPLARDRAVEAFF
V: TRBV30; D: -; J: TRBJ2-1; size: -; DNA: TGTGCCTGGAGGTCGCTCGTTCGGGGGGCGCGCAATGAGCAGTTCTTC; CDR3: CAWRSLVRGARNEQFF
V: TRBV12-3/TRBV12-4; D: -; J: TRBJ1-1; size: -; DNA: TGTGCCAGCAGTTTTGAGGGGGACACTGAAGCTTTCTTT; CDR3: CASSFEGDTEAFF
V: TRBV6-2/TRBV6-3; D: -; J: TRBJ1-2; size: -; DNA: TGTGCCAGCAGTTACTTCCCCGACAGCCAGGAAGATGGCTACACCTTC; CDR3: CASSYFPDSQEDGYTF
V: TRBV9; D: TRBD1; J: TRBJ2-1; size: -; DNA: TGTGCCAGCAGCGTCGCGGGACAGGCCTACAATGAGCAGTTCTTC; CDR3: CASSVAGQAYNEQFF